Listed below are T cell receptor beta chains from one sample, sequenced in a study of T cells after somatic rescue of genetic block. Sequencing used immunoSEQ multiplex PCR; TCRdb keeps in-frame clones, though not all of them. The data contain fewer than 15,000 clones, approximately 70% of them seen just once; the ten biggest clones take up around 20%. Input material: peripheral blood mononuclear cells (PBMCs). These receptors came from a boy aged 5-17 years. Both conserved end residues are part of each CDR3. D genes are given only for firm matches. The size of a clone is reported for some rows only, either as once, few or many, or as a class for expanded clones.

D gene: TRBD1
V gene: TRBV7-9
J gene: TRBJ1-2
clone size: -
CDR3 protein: CASSPSRDREDYGYTF
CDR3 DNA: TGTGCCAGCAGCCCCTCTCGGGACAGGGAAGACTATGGCTACACCTTC

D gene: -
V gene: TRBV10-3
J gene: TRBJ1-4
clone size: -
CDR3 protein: CAISESGTFNEKLFF
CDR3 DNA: TGTGCCATCAGTGAGTCGGGGACCTTCAATGAAAAACTGTTTTTT

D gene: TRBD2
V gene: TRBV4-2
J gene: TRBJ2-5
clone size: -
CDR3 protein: CASSLQTSGSGETQYF
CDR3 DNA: TGTGCCAGCAGCCTACAGACTAGCGGGAGCGGGGAGACCCAGTACTTC

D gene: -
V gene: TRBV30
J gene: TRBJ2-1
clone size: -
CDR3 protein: CAWSVLARGDHNEQFF
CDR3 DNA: TGTGCCTGGAGTGTACTGGCTAGAGGGGACCACAATGAGCAGTTCTTC

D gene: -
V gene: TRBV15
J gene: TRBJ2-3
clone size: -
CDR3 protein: CATSRDRGNTDTQYF
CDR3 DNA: TGTGCCACCAGCAGAGATCGGGGGAACACAGATACGCAGTATTTT

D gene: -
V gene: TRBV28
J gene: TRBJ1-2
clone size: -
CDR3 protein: CASSLVWGGYTF
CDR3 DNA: TGTGCCAGCAGTTTAGTCTGGGGTGGCTACACCTTC

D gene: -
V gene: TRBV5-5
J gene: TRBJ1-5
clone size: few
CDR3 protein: CASSLGQGGGWNQPQHF
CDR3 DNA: TGTGCCAGCAGCTTGGGGCAGGGTGGGGGGTGGAATCAGCCCCAGCATTTT

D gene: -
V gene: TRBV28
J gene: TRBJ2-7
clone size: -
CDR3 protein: CASSLLGGIEQYF
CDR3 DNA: TGTGCCAGCAGTTTATTAGGGGGGATCGAGCAGTACTTC

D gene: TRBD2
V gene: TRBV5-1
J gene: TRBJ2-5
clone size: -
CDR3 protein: CASSGARGVETQYF
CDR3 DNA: TGCGCCAGCAGCGGTGCGCGGGGGGTAGAGACCCAGTACTTC

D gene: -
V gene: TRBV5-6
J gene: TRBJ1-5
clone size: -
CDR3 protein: CASSSPGLNQPQHF
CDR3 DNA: TGTGCCAGCAGCTCCCCGGGCCTCAATCAGCCCCAGCATTTT

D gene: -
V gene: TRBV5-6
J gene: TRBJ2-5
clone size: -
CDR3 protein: CASSLAAVFQETQYF
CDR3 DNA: TGTGCCAGCAGCTTGGCGGCCGTTTTTCAAGAGACCCAGTACTTC

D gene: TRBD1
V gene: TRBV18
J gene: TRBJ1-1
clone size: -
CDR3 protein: CASSWTGPNTEAFF
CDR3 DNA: TGTGCCAGCTCATGGACAGGGCCGAACACTGAAGCTTTCTTT

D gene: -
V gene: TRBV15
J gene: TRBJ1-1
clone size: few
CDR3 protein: CATSRDRANTEAFF
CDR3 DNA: TGTGCCACCAGCAGAGATCGGGCGAACACTGAAGCTTTCTTT

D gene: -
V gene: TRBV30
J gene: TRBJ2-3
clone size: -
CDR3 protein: CAWSVRGNGDTQYF
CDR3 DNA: TGTGCCTGGAGTGTACGAGGGAACGGAGATACGCAGTATTTT

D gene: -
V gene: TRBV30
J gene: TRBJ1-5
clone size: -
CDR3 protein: CAWSLGGIQPQHF
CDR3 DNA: TGTGCCTGGAGTTTGGGAGGCATCCAGCCCCAGCATTTT

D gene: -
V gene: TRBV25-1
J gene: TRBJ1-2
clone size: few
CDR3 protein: CASSEYPWTSGYTF
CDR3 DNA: TGTGCCAGCAGTGAATATCCATGGACATCTGGCTACACCTTC

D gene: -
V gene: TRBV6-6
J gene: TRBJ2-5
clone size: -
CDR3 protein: CASSYGGREQETQYF
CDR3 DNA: TGTGCCAGCAGTTATGGAGGCAGGGAGCAAGAGACCCAGTACTTC

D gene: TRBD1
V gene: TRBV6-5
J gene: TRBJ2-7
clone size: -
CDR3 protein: CASSYGTGPYEQYF
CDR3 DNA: TGTGCCAGCAGTTACGGGACAGGACCCTACGAGCAGTACTTC

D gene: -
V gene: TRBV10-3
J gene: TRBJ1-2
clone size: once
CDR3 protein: CASNGNYGYTF
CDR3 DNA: TGTGCCAGCAACGGAAACTATGGCTACACCTTC

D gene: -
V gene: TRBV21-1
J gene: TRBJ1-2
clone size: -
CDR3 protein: CARGTGSNYGYTF
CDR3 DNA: TGTGCCAGGGGGACAGGGTCTAACTATGGCTACACCTTC

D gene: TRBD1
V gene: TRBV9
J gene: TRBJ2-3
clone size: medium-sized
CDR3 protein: CASSAPPGGRGTDTQYF
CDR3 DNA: TGTGCCAGCAGCGCCCCCCCAGGGGGCAGGGGCACAGATACGCAGTATTTT

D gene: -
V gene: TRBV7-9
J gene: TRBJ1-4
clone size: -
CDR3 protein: CASSWQPGEKLFF
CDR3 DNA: TGTGCCAGCAGTTGGCAGCCGGGTGAAAAACTGTTTTTT

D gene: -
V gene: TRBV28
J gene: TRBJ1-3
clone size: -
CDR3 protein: CASSPSDGGRRGNTIYF
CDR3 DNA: TGTGCCAGCAGCCCCTCGGATGGGGGGCGCCGGGGAAACACCATATATTTT

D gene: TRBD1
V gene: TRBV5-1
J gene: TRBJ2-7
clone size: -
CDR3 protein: CASSIGTGYEQYF
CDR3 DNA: TGCGCCAGCAGCATAGGGACAGGCTACGAGCAGTACTTC

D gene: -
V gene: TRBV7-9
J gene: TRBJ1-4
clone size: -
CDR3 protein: CASSLAGIGEKLFF
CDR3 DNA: TGTGCCAGCAGCTTAGCTGGGATCGGTGAAAAACTGTTTTTT

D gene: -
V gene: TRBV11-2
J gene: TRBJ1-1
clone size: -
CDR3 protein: CASSLGVFEAFF
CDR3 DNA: TGTGCCAGCAGCTTAGGCGTCTTTGAAGCTTTCTTT

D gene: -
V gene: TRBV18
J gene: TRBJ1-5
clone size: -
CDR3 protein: CASSTAGNQPQHF
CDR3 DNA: TGTGCCAGCTCCACCGCGGGCAATCAGCCCCAGCATTTT

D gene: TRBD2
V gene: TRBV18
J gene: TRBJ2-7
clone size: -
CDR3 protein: CASSPSKGLAILYEQYF
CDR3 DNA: TGTGCCAGCTCACCCTCGAAGGGACTAGCGATCCTCTACGAGCAGTACTTC

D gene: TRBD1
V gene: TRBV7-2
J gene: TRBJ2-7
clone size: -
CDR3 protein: CASRWGQKTEQYF
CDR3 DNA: TGTGCCAGCAGATGGGGACAGAAAACCGAGCAGTACTTC

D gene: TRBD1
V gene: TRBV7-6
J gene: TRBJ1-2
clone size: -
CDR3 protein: CASSPVLRTGHGYTF
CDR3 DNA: TGTGCCAGCAGCCCAGTCCTCAGGACAGGGCATGGCTACACCTTC

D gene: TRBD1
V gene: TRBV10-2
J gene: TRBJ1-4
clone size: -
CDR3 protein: CASSDRGPSEKLFF
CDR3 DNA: TGCGCCAGCAGTGACAGGGGGCCTAGCGAAAAACTGTTTTTT

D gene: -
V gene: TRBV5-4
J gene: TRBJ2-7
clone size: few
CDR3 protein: CASSLGGLPYEQYF
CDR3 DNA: TGTGCCAGCAGCTTGGGAGGACTACCTTACGAGCAGTACTTC

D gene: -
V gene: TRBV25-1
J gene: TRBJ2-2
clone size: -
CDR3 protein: CASRRGNTGELFF
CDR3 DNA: TGTGCCAGCAGAAGGGGGAACACCGGGGAGCTGTTTTTT

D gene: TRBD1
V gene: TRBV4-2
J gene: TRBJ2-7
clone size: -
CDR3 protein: CASSLSGTVSYEQYF
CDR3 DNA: TGTGCCAGCAGCCTTTCCGGGACAGTATCCTACGAGCAGTACTTC

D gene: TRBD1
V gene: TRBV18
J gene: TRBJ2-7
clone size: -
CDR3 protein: CASSPPTGGVGEQYF
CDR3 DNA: TGTGCCAGCTCACCACCGACAGGGGGTGTCGGCGAGCAGTACTTC

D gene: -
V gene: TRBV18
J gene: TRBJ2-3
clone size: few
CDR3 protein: CASSLMEGRADTQYF
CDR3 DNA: TGTGCCAGCTCCCTCATGGAGGGGCGAGCAGATACGCAGTATTTT

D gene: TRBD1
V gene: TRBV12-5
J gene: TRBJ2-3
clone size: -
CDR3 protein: CASSGTGARGTDTQYF
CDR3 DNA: TGTGCTAGTTCCGGGACAGGGGCGCGCGGCACAGATACGCAGTATTTT

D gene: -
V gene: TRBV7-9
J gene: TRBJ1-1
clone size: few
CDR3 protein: CASSSNTEAFF
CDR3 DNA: TGTGCCAGCAGCTCGAACACTGAAGCTTTCTTT

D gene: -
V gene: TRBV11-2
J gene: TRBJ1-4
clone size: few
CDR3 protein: CASSPAPDFEKLFF
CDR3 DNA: TGTGCCAGCAGCCCCGCCCCAGATTTTGAAAAACTGTTTTTT

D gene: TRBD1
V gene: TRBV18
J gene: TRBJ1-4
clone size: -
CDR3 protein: CASSAGTATNEKLFF
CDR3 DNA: TGTGCCAGCTCGGCGGGGACAGCAACTAATGAAAAACTGTTTTTT

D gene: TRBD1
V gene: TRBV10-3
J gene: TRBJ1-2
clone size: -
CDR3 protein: CAISESIAGGLNYGYTF
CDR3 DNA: TGTGCCATCAGTGAGTCGATTGCAGGGGGTCTTAACTATGGCTACACCTTC

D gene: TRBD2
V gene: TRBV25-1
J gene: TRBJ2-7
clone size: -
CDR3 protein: CASSDTASGSIYEQYF
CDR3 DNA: TGTGCCAGCAGTGATACAGCTAGCGGGAGTATCTACGAGCAGTACTTC

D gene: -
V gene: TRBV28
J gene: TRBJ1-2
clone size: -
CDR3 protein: CAGRAGVDYGYTF
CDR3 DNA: TGTGCCGGACGCGCAGGGGTCGACTATGGCTACACCTTC